The 10 T cell receptor beta chains below come from one sample, sequenced in a study of neoadjuvant anti-PD-1 for oral cavity cancer. Assay used: immunoSEQ multiplex PCR; TCRdb lists only in-frame clones, some missing. The sample contains about 72,000 clones, 70% to 90% of which appear only once. Time point denoted: after neoadjuvant nivolumab, at surgical resection. This material consisted of PBMCs, taken after nivolumab (anti-PD-1) treatment. Receptors originate from a person aged 40 to 85 with oral cavity squamous cell carcinoma.

This clone was seen a single time. The rearrangement links TRBV20-1 to TRBJ2-5; the D is unclear. V lost 4 bases to trimming and J lost 5 bases, with 5 bases between them. The CDR3 length is 10 residues. Germline V lookup: CDR1 DFQATT, CDR2 SNEGSKA (reference sequence). Here the CDR3 DNA reads TGCAGTGCTAAAAGGGAGACCCAGTACTTC. This sequence encodes CSAKRETQYF.

V is TRBV4-1 and J is TRBJ1-5; D is possibly TRBD1 (6 bases). Trimming took 0 bases from V and 1 from J, leaving 22 bases between them. The CDR3 length is 20 residues. Germline lookup yields CDR1 MGHRA and CDR2 YSYEKL. For the CDR3, the DNA is TGCGCCAGCAGCCAAGATGGTTTCGAAGGGGGAGAGGTGAGCAATCAGCCCCAGCATTTT. Translation gives CASSQDGFEGGEVSNQPQHF.

V gene TRBV29-1 combines with J gene TRBJ2-7, with TRBD1 as a possible D gene (6 bases). The V end was cut by 6 bases, the J end by 7 bases, with 22 bases between. Germline lookup yields CDR1 SQVTM and CDR2 ANQGSEA. CDR3 length: 14 residues. The chain's CDR3 is CSVVLGREGGEQYF. CDR3 DNA sequence: TGCAGCGTCGTCCTGGGCAGGGAAGGGGGAGAGCAGTACTTC.

The V and J genes are TRBV20-1 and TRBJ2-7, with a weak D call TRBD1 (6 bases). CDR1 is DFQATT, CDR2 SNEGSKA, per germline (reference sequence). Trimming stripped 3 bases from V and 6 bases from J, with 9 bases between. This CDR3 has 11 residues. The CDR3 reads CSASIGGEQYF. CDR3 nucleotide sequence: TGCAGTGCTAGTATAGGGGGCGAGCAGTACTTC.

The V and J genes are TRBV10-3 and TRBJ2-7, with 8 nucleotides matching TRBD1. The CDR3 consists of 13 residues. Germline V CDR1 and CDR2: ENHRY, SYGVKD. J was trimmed by 1 base and V by 6 bases; bases with no gene match: 2. CDR3 residues: CAISDRGSYEQYF. In DNA, the CDR3 is TGTGCCATCAGCGACAGGGGATCCTACGAGCAGTACTTC.

This chain links TRBV10-3 with TRBJ2-1; TRBD2 aligns across 7 bases. V shed 0 bases and J 9 bases; nucleotides not matched to a gene: 5. CDR1 is ENHRY, CDR2 SYGVKD, per germline. The CDR3 runs 14 residues. The CDR3 here is CAISESGTMSEQFF. The CDR3 coding sequence is TGTGCCATCAGTGAGTCCGGGACTATGTCTGAGCAGTTCTTC.

This chain links TRBV5-1 with TRBJ1-2, with D possibly matching TRBD1 (5 bases). The CDR3 loop spans 12 amino acids. Germline CDR1 reads SGHRS; CDR2 reads YFSETQ. The V gene lost 4 bases and the J gene lost 3 bases, with 7 bases spanning the gap. CDR3 DNA sequence: TGCGCCAGCAGCCCGGGGGACTATGGCTACACCTTC. Translated: CASSPGDYGYTF.

This clone was found a few times. The chain has TRBV6-5 and TRBJ2-1; D is unresolved. The CDR3 is made up of 16 amino acids. Trimming removed 2 bases at V and 3 bases at J, with 14 bases between. CDR1 and CDR2 (germline): MNHEY, SVGAGI. As DNA, the CDR3 is TGTGCCAGCAGTTACGGTAGAGCCCCAGGCTACAATGAGCAGTTCTTC. Its translation: CASSYGRAPGYNEQFF.

This chain links TRBV6-5 with TRBJ2-3, with D perhaps TRBD1 or TRBD2 (5 bases each). Trimming shortened V by 2 bases and J by 2 bases, and 14 bases separated the two germline ends. The CDR3 covers 16 residues. Germline V gene lookup returns CDR1 MNHEY and CDR2 SVGAGI. The CDR3 DNA follows: TGTGCCAGCAGTTACAGAGGGACGAGGCTCACAGATACGCAGTATTTT. Translated: CASSYRGTRLTDTQYF.

The chain has TRBV28 and TRBJ2-1; TRBD1 matches at 12 bases. Per the germline V gene, CDR1 is MDHEN and CDR2 is SYDVKM. This CDR3 contains 16 residues. J was trimmed by 5 bases and V by 5 bases; bases with no gene match: 7. CDR3 sequence reads: CASSEGTGGFDNEQFF. DNA for the CDR3: TGTGCCAGCAGTGAAGGGACAGGGGGCTTCGACAATGAGCAGTTCTTC.